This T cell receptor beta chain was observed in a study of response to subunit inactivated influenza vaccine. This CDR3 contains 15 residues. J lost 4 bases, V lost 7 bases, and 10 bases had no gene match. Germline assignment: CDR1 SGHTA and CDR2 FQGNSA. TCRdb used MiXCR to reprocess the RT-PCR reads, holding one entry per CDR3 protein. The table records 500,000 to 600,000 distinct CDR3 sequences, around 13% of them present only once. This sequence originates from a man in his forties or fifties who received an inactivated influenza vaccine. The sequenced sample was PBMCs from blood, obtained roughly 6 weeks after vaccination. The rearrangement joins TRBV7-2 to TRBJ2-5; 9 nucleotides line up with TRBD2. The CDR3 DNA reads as TGTGCCAGCACCGACGGACTAGCGAAGAGAGAGACCCAGTACTTC. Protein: CASTDGLAKRETQYF.